The clone carrying this T cell receptor beta chain was recorded once. Looked up from germline, CDR1 is SGDLS and CDR2 is YYNGEE. V shed 3 bases and J 6 bases; nucleotides not matched to a gene: 8. The CDR3 is 15 residues long. The data stem from a study of blood T cell repertoires in COVID-19. Study information: Whether acute or convalescent, the COVID-19 samples came from the United States, Italy and Spain.

Clones were sequenced by immunoSEQ multiplex PCR, and TCRdb holds only the in-frame ones, with some missing. The data contain tens of thousands of clones, over 60% of them singletons. Seattle patients were enrolled during active infection and followed longitudinally. The rearrangement links TRBV9 to TRBJ2-7, with TRBD1 matching 11 bases. Sample: peripheral blood. The sequence came from a man aged 30 to 45 with COVID-19, enrolled during active disease. The DNA of the CDR3 is TGTGCCAGCAGCGCCGTCGGGACAGGGGGACGCGAGCAGTACTTC. Its protein product is CASSAVGTGGREQYF.